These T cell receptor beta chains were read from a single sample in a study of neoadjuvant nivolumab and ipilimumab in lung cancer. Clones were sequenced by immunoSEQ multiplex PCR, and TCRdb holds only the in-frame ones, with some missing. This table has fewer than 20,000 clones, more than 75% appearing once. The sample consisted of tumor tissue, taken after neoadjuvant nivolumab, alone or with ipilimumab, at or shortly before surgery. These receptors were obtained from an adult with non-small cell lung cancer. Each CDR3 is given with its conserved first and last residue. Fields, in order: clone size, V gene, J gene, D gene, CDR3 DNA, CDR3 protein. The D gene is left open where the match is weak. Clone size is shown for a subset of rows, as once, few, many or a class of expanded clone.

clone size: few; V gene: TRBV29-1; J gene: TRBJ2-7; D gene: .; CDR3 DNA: TGCAGCGTTGTTATCTCAGGGAGCTCCTACGAGCAGTACTTC; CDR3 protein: CSVVISGSSYEQYF
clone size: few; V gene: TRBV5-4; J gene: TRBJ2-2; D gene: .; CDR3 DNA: TGTGCCAGCAGCTTGGGGGAGAGCGGACCGAACACCGGGGAGCTGTTTTTT; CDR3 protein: CASSLGESGPNTGELFF
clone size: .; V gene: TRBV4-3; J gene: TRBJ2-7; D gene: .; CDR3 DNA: TGCGCCAGCAGCCAAGATTGGACGGTCACTTACGAGCAGTACTTC; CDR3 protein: CASSQDWTVTYEQYF
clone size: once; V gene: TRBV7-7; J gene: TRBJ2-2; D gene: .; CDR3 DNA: TGTGCTAGCAGCTTAACATGGAACACCGGGGAGCTGTTTTTT; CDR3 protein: CASSLTWNTGELFF
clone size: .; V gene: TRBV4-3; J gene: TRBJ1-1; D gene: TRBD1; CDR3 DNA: TGCGCCAGCAGCCTCTCTAGGACAGGGAGCACTGAAGCTTTCTTT; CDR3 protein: CASSLSRTGSTEAFF
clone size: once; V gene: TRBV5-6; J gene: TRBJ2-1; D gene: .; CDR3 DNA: TGTGCCAGCAGCTTGGTTGCGGGACTCGCCGATGAGCAGTTCTTC; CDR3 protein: CASSLVAGLADEQFF
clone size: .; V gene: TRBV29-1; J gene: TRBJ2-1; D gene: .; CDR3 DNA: TGCAGCGCTAGATCGTCACCAACAGCGAATGAGCAGTTCTTC; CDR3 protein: CSARSSPTANEQFF
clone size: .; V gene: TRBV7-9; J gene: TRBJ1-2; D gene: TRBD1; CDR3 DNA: TGTGCCAGCCCCATTGGACAGGGTAACTATGGCTACACCTTC; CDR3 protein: CASPIGQGNYGYTF
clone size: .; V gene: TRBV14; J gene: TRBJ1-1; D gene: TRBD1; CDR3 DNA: TGTGCCAGCAGCCGCAACAGGGGGGACACTGAAGCTTTCTTT; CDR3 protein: CASSRNRGDTEAFF
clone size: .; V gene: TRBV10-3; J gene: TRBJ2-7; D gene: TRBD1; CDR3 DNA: TGTGCCATCAGTGAGAATTCAGGGGGCTCTCGGGAGCAGTACTTC; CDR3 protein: CAISENSGGSREQYF
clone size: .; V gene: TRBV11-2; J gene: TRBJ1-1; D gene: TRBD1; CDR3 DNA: TGTGCCAGCAGCTCAACGGGACAGCTGAACACTGAAGCTTTCTTT; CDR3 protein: CASSSTGQLNTEAFF
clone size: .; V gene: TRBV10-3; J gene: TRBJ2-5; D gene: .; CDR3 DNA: TGTGCCATCAGTGAGAGTCTGGGACGGGAGACCCAGTACTTC; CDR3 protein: CAISESLGRETQYF
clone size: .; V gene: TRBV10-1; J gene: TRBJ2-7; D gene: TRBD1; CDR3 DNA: TGCGCCAGCAGCCCCGGGACAGGGGTAGAGTACGAGCAGTACTTC; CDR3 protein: CASSPGTGVEYEQYF
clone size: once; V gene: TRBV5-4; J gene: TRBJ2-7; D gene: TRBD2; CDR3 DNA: TGTGCCAGCAGCTTGGGCCTAGCGGGCCACTCCTACGAGCAGTACTTC; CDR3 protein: CASSLGLAGHSYEQYF
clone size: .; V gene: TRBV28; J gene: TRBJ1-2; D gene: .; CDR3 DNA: TGTGCCAGCAGTTTTGTTAACTATGGCTACACCTTC; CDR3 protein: CASSFVNYGYTF
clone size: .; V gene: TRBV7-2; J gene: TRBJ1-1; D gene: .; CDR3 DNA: TGTGCCAGCAGCCCTAGGGGGAGAGGAGGAACTGAAGCTTTCTTT; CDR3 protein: CASSPRGRGGTEAFF
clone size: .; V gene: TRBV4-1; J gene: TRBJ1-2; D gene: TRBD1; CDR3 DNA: TGCGCCAGCAGCCGGACCGGGACAGGCCTAAACTATGGCTACACCTTC; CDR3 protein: CASSRTGTGLNYGYTF
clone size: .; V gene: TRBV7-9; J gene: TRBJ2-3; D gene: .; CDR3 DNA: TGTGCCAGCAGCCCCCTATCTTCTCCCCGGGAACGGTATTTT; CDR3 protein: CASSPLSSPRERYF
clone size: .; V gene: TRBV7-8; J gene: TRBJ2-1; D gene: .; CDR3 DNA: TGTGCCAGCAACATGATGCTAGAATCTGAGCAGTTCTTC; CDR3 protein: CASNMMLESEQFF
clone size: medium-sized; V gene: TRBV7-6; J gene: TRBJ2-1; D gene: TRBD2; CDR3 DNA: TGTGCCAGCAGCTCCCCGGGACTAGCGGGAGTTGAGCAGTTCTTC; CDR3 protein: CASSSPGLAGVEQFF
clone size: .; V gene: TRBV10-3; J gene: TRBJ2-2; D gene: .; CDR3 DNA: TGTGCCATCAGTGAGCGGGGGGCCCCCACCGGGGAGCTGTTTTTT; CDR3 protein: CAISERGAPTGELFF
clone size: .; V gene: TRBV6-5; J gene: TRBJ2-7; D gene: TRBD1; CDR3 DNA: TGTGCCAGCAGAAGACAGGGCTCCTACGAGCAGTACTTC; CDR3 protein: CASRRQGSYEQYF
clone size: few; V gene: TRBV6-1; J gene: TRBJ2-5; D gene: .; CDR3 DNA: TGTGCCAGCAGTGAATTGGGGGGATGGGAGACCCAGTACTTC; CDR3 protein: CASSELGGWETQYF
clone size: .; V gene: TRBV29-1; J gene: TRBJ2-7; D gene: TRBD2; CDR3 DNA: TGCAGCGCCGTGGGGGGGGTAAGGGAGCAGTACTTC; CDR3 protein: CSAVGGVREQYF